Each of the 29 T cell receptor beta chains below was sequenced from the same sample in a study of T-cell memory formation after mild COVID-19. From the 5' RACE reads, TCRdb called clonotypes with MiXCR, one entry per CDR3 protein. The table lists 540,000 or so distinct CDR3 sequences, around 21% of them singletons. Sequencing input: PBMCs or a T cell subset sorted from them (not recorded which). These TCRs come from an adult woman who had mild COVID-19 (a few samples of this study predate the infection). Cell type and time point are not known.

V usage is TRBV2 and J usage is TRBJ2-3; no firm D call. Deletions cut 9 bases from V and 0 bases from J, with 16 bases between. The germline V gene encodes CDR1 SNHLY and CDR2 FYNNEI. This CDR3 has 15 residues. As DNA, the CDR3 is TGTGCCAGAGGGCCAGGCCTACCTAGCACAGATACGCAGTATTTT. Its translation is CARGPGLPSTDTQYF.

The rearrangement links TRBV19 to TRBJ1-2; D perhaps matches TRBD1 (5 bases). The CDR3 loop spans 15 amino acids. Germline loops: CDR1 LNHDA, CDR2 SQIVND (reference sequence). Trimming took 10 bases from V and 4 from J, leaving 22 bases between them. CDR3 nucleotides: TGTGCCACCCAAATAAGTGCGCAGGGCCTCTATGGCTACACCTTC. Its protein product is CATQISAQGLYGYTF.

The table lists this clonotype with a few counts. The chain links TRBV12-3 or TRBV12-4 to TRBJ1-6, with no clear D. Trimming left V 6 bases short and J 10 bases short, with 13 bases between. CDR3 length equals 13 residues. The CDR3 nucleotides are TGTGCCAGCAGCCCGAGCGGTGGATCACCCCTCCACTTT. This encodes CASSPSGGSPLHF.

This clonotype was seen ten or more times. V and J are TRBV12-3 or TRBV12-4 and TRBJ2-1; maybe TRBD2 (6 bases). The CDR3 spans 14 residues. The V end lost 3 bases, the J end lost 4 bases, and 10 bases lay between the germline ends. The CDR3: CASSFGTSYNEQFF. The CDR3 bases are TGTGCCAGCAGTTTCGGGACTTCTTACAATGAGCAGTTCTTC.

This chain uses TRBV6-1 with TRBJ1-1, with D possibly being TRBD1 (5 bases). The CDR3 runs to 14 residues. V lost 3 bases and J 3 bases, leaving 11 bases between the germline ends. Germline V gene data show CDR1 as MNHNS and CDR2 as SASEGT. The chain's CDR3 is CASSDRGGDTEAFF. CDR3 nucleotide sequence: TGTGCCAGCAGTGACCGGGGGGGGGACACTGAAGCTTTCTTT.

This clonotype was observed a handful of times. CDR3 amino acids: CASSADSPNSPLHF. The CDR3 DNA reads TGTGCCAGCAGCGCGGACAGTCCGAATTCACCCCTCCACTTT. The V gene is TRBV7-2, the J gene TRBJ1-6; a possible D gene is TRBD1 (6 bases). Germline V gene sequence: CDR1 SGHTA, CDR2 FQGNSA. The CDR3 sequence is 14 residues long. V lost 5 bases and J 7 bases, leaving 12 bases between the germline ends.

This clonotype was counted between two and nine times. The rearrangement uses TRBV11-2 and TRBJ1-3; no clear D. The CDR3 covers 13 residues. CDR1 SGHAT and CDR2 FQNNGV come from the germline V gene. V was clipped by 0 bases and J by 4 bases, with 4 bases between them. This CDR3 reads CASSLETGNTIYF. In DNA, the CDR3 is TGTGCCAGCAGCTTAGAAACAGGAAACACCATATATTTT.

This clonotype occurred a few times. The chain employs TRBV27 and TRBJ1-1; 8 nucleotides align to TRBD1. V lost 10 bases, J lost 11 bases, and 18 bases stayed unmatched. CDR1 is MNHEY, CDR2 SMNVEV, per germline (reference sequence). The CDR3 sequence is 14 residues long. The CDR3 sequence: CATSGPGQGRWAFF. The DNA of the CDR3 is TGTGCCACATCAGGTCCTGGACAGGGAAGGTGGGCTTTCTTT.

In its sample, this clonotype was seen a few times. The chain is built from TRBV3-1 and TRBJ2-1; D not resolved. Germline CDR1 is LGHDT and CDR2 is YNNKEL (reference sequence). V shed 7 bases and J shed 10 bases, with 11 bases lying between them. The CDR3 runs to 11 residues. The DNA of the CDR3 is TGTGCCAGCAAAGCTGGAGCGGAGCAGTTCTTC. Its protein product is CASKAGAEQFF.

CDR3 coding DNA: TGTGCCAGCAGTTTAATCGGCAGGGGGCGCACAGATACGCAGTATTTT. The encoded protein is CASSLIGRGRTDTQYF. The V and J genes are TRBV12-3 or TRBV12-4 and TRBJ2-3, with 8 positions matching TRBD1. This CDR3 is 16 amino acids long. The V and J ends lost 2 bases and 1 base, in that order; junction bases with no gene match: 5.

This clonotype was observed a single time. This chain links TRBV7-9 with TRBJ2-3; 14 nucleotides match TRBD2. In germline, CDR1 is SEHNR, CDR2 FQNEAQ (reference sequence). The CDR3 totals 16 residues. V shed 5 bases, J shed 5 bases, and the junction held 6 bases outside the gene matches. In DNA, the CDR3 is TGTGCCAGCAGCACAGGACTAGCGGGGGGTGGAGATACGCAGTATTTT. This sequence encodes CASSTGLAGGGDTQYF.

The chain has TRBV5-1 and TRBJ2-3; 11 positions agree with TRBD2. V shed 0 bases, J shed 0 bases, and the junction held 9 bases outside the gene matches. The V gene's germline CDR1 is SGHRS and CDR2 YFSETQ. This CDR3 spans 19 amino acids. The CDR3: CASSLGFLAGGQSTDTQYF. The CDR3 bases are TGCGCCAGCAGCTTGGGTTTTCTAGCGGGAGGCCAAAGCACAGATACGCAGTATTTT.

This clonotype has a handful of counts. The rearrangement uses TRBV18 and TRBJ1-5, with a tentative D call TRBD1 (5 bases). Trimming stripped 4 bases from V and 5 bases from J, with 18 bases between. CDR3 length: 16 amino acids. Per the germline V gene, CDR1 is KGHSH and CDR2 is LQKENI. The CDR3 loop is CASSQRAGPYYQPQHF. In DNA, the CDR3 is TGTGCCAGCTCACAACGGGCAGGGCCCTATTATCAGCCCCAGCATTTT.

This rearrangement joins TRBV7-6 to TRBJ1-2; 10 positions match TRBD1. The CDR3 contains 16 residues. Germline loops: CDR1 SGHVS, CDR2 FNYEAQ. V shed 4 bases and J 4 bases; nucleotides not matched to a gene: 9. The DNA of the CDR3 is TGTGCCAGCAGCTCGGCACCGGGACAGGGGACCTATGGCTACACCTTC. Amino acids: CASSSAPGQGTYGYTF.

The chain employs TRBV20-1 and TRBJ2-7; TRBD1 might be the D (5 bases). Germline CDR1 DFQATT, CDR2 SNEGSKA (reference sequence). The CDR3 contains 14 residues. Trimming removed 3 bases at V and 1 base at J, with 13 bases between. In DNA form, the CDR3 reads TGCAGTGCTAGTTATGGCCGACAGTCCTACGAGCAGTACTTC. Encoded protein: CSASYGRQSYEQYF.

This clonotype was seen a few times. V usage is TRBV27 and J usage is TRBJ1-1, with D uncertain. CDR3 length equals 16 residues. Germline V gene data show CDR1 as MNHEY and CDR2 as SMNVEV (reference sequence). V was shortened by 4 bases and J by 4 bases, with 19 bases between the two germline ends. This CDR3 reads CASSSKTRPAGTEAFF. The CDR3 bases are TGTGCCAGCAGTTCTAAAACACGGCCCGCCGGCACTGAAGCTTTCTTT.

This clonotype was found a few times. The chain uses TRBV7-9 and TRBJ1-2; no clear D gene. V lost 2 bases and J lost 0, with 13 bases in between. CDR3 size: 16 residues. Germline V CDR1 and CDR2: SEHNR, FQNEAQ (reference sequence). The CDR3 region has the DNA TGTGCCAGCAGCTTACGGGCCGTTGAAGCTAACTATGGCTACACCTTC. Translated: CASSLRAVEANYGYTF.

This chain links TRBV29-1 with TRBJ2-1; maybe TRBD1 (5 bases). Trimming removed 7 bases at V and 4 bases at J, with 11 bases between. Germline assignment: CDR1 SQVTM and CDR2 ANQGSEA. There are 12 residues in the CDR3. CDR3 sequence (DNA): TGCAGCGCTTCGACAGCTTACAATGAGCAGTTCTTC. Residues: CSASTAYNEQFF.

This chain links TRBV29-1 with TRBJ2-5, with 10 bases that match TRBD1. V lost 6 bases to trimming and J lost 4 bases; unmatched junction nucleotides: 2. Germline CDR1 and CDR2: SQVTM and ANQGSEA. This CDR3 has 12 amino acids. The CDR3 DNA follows: TGCAGCGTCAGGACAGGGGGAGAGACCCAGTACTTC. Translated, it gives CSVRTGGETQYF.

The V call is TRBV9, the J call TRBJ1-1; no reliable D call. CDR1 SGDLS and CDR2 YYNGEE come from the germline V gene. Trimming cost V 4 bases and J 0 bases, with 19 bases left between them. CDR3 length: 17 residues. The CDR3 is CASSPVSTGLLNTEAFF. CDR3 nucleotide sequence: TGTGCCAGCAGCCCTGTCTCCACCGGGCTTCTGAACACTGAAGCTTTCTTT.

The rearrangement uses TRBV5-1 and TRBJ2-5; D tentatively reads TRBD1 or TRBD2 (5 bases each). The CDR3 sequence is 15 residues long. CDR1 SGHRS and CDR2 YFSETQ come from the germline V gene. V shed 5 bases and J shed 4 bases, with 18 bases lying between them. The CDR3, as DNA: TGCGCCAGCAGGGAGTTTCAGGGAGTCAGAGAGACCCAGTACTTC. As protein: CASREFQGVRETQYF.

This rearrangement joins TRBV3-1 to TRBJ1-1; D remains unclear. The CDR3 is 12 residues long. CDR1 is LGHDT, CDR2 YNNKEL, per germline (reference sequence). Trimming left V 0 bases short and J 8 bases short, with 7 bases between. The CDR3 loop is CASSQDESEAFF. For the CDR3, the DNA is TGTGCCAGCAGCCAAGATGAGTCAGAAGCTTTCTTT.

CDR3 protein: CSVIAAGGLTDTQYF. CDR3 nucleotides: TGCAGCGTTATCGCAGCGGGAGGGCTGACAGATACGCAGTATTTT. V and J are TRBV29-1 and TRBJ2-3, with TRBD2 identical over 10 bases. Germline CDR1 reads SQVTM; CDR2 reads ANQGSEA. V dropped 5 bases and J dropped 3; count of bases not matched to a gene: 8. The CDR3 is 15 amino acids.

This clonotype was counted a few times. The genes are TRBV7-3 and TRBJ2-3; D may correspond to TRBD1 or TRBD2 (5 bases each). Germline V gives CDR1 SGHTA, CDR2 FQGTGA. The CDR3 contains 15 residues. The ends were cut back, 5 bases at V and 0 bases at J, with 12 bases in the middle. CDR3 amino acids: CASSLGVRSTDTQYF. The CDR3 DNA follows: TGTGCCAGCAGCCTGGGGGTACGAAGCACAGATACGCAGTATTTT.

This clonotype was observed a handful of times. The chain combines TRBV29-1 with TRBJ2-6; D call uncertain. The CDR3 loop spans 12 amino acids. Trimming stripped 6 bases from V and 8 bases from J, with 11 bases between. CDR1 SQVTM and CDR2 ANQGSEA come from the germline V gene. The CDR3 spells CSVGSFTNVLTF. Here the CDR3 DNA reads TGCAGCGTCGGATCTTTTACCAACGTCCTGACTTTC.

The chain uses TRBV11-2 and TRBJ2-2, with a possible D match to TRBD1 (6 bases). Germline CDR1 reads SGHAT; CDR2 reads FQNNGV. V lost 2 bases, J lost 7 bases, and 14 bases lay in between. This CDR3 spans 15 amino acids. The DNA of the CDR3 is TGTGCCAGCAGCTTAAACCGGGACAACTACGGGGAGCTGTTTTTT. Its protein product is CASSLNRDNYGELFF.

This clonotype was counted a few times. The chain combines TRBV3-1 with TRBJ2-7; 9 nucleotides align to TRBD2. V gave up 3 bases and J gave up 1 base; unmatched junction bases: 7. This CDR3 is built from 16 residues. Germline CDR1 LGHDT, CDR2 YNNKEL (reference sequence). The CDR3 nucleotides are TGTGCCAGCAGCCAGTTATCAACTAGCGGGTCCTACGAGCAGTACTTC. Its translation is CASSQLSTSGSYEQYF.

Ten or more counts support this clonotype. The DNA for the CDR3 is TGCGCCAGCAGCCAAGTCTCTGGGCTGGGGGTCCCCGAGTTCTTC. Its translation: CASSQVSGLGVPEFF. V and J are TRBV4-1 and TRBJ2-1, with D perhaps assigned TRBD1 or TRBD2 (5 bases each). The CDR3 consists of 15 residues. Germline loops: CDR1 MGHRA, CDR2 YSYEKL. V gave up 1 base and J gave up 14 bases, with 21 bases separating them.

J is TRBJ1-1 and V is TRBV6-6; D call uncertain. Germline CDR1 reads MNHNY; CDR2 reads SVGAGI (reference sequence). V lost 4 bases and J 5 bases, leaving 17 bases between the germline ends. The CDR3 runs to 15 residues. DNA for the CDR3: TGTGCCAGCAGTTTAGATCAGAAGGGAAGAACTGAAGCTTTCTTT. Amino acid sequence: CASSLDQKGRTEAFF.